What follows are 4 T cell receptor beta chains derived from one specimen sequenced in a study of T cell responses to AZD1222 COVID-19 vaccine. The repertoire was sequenced with immunoSEQ multiplex PCR; TCRdb's copy has only in-frame clones and lacks some. The table lists about 140,000 clones, under 95% of them singletons. The material sequenced was peripheral blood, taken 28 days after the second dose of the MenACWY control vaccine. The origin of the receptors is an adult who received the MenACWY meningococcal vaccine as a control.

The V gene is TRBV6-2 or TRBV6-3, the J gene TRBJ2-3; the D is unclear. V dropped 4 bases and J dropped 0 bases, with 8 bases sitting between them. The CDR3 has 14 amino acids. Germline-derived CDR1 and CDR2 are MNHEY and SVGEGT. CDR3 in DNA: TGTGCCAGCAGTTTTGTACAGAGCACAGATACGCAGTATTTT. Amino acid sequence: CASSFVQSTDTQYF.

The genes are TRBV5-1 and TRBJ1-3; 8 bases line up with TRBD1. J gave up 0 bases and V 4 bases, and 12 bases lay outside the gene matches. Germline CDR1 reads SGHRS; CDR2 reads YFSETQ. CDR3 length: 18 amino acids. The CDR3 DNA is TGCGCCAGCAGCCAAGAAGGGACAGGACTTGGCTCTGGAAACACCATATATTTT. Translation: CASSQEGTGLGSGNTIYF. Together with reference TRBV5-1 and TRBJ1-3, the CDR3 gives the full variable domain: KAGVTQTPRYLIKTRGQQVTLSCSPISGHRSVSWYQQTPGQGLQFLFEYFSETQRNKGNFPGRFSGRQFSNSRSEMNVSTLELGDSALYLCASSQEGTGLGSGNTIYFGEGSWLTVV.

The CDR3 protein is CASSLARANEQFF. In DNA, the CDR3 is TGTGCCAGCAGCTTGGCCCGGGCAAATGAGCAGTTCTTC. The chain joins TRBV5-4 to TRBJ2-1, with no clear D. Trimming left V 0 bases short and J 7 bases short, with 8 bases between. The germline V gene encodes CDR1 SGHNT and CDR2 YYREEE (reference sequence). The CDR3 runs to 13 residues.

This clone was seen only once. The rearrangement joins TRBV28 to TRBJ2-2; the D gene is possibly TRBD2 (6 bases). Germline V gives CDR1 MDHEN, CDR2 SYDVKM. The CDR3 runs 15 residues. With 5 bases removed from V and 3 bases from J, the gap between germline ends came to 13 bases. The chain's CDR3 is CASSRGEDDTGELFF. CDR3 nucleotide sequence: TGTGCCAGCAGTCGAGGGGAGGACGACACCGGGGAGCTGTTTTTT. The full variable domain, completed using reference TRBV28 and TRBJ2-2, is DVKVTQSSRYLVKRTGEKVFLECVQDMDHENMFWYRQDPGLGLRLIYFSYDVKMKEKGDIPEGYSVSREKKERFSLILESASTNQTSMYLCASSRGEDDTGELFFGEGSRLTVL.